These T cell receptor beta chains were read from a single sample in a study of blood T cell repertoires in COVID-19. The method was immunoSEQ multiplex PCR; TCRdb's version includes in-frame clones alone and lacks a portion of them. The table lists 200,000 to 300,000 clones, roughly 91% of them singletons, with around 0.83% in the top ten. Source material: peripheral blood. These receptors were collected from a man aged 30 to 45 with COVID-19, enrolled during active disease. CDR3s leave out the opening cysteine and the closing phenylalanine or tryptophan. Fields, in order: V gene, J gene, CDR3 protein.

>TRBV6-1|TRBJ2-4
ASSESGNIQY
>TRBV28|TRBJ2-1
ASSLPGTEYNEQF
>TRBV7-6|TRBJ1-4
ASSLGSASNEKLF
>TRBV7-3|TRBJ1-4
ASSPGTGGNEKLF
>TRBV6-6|TRBJ1-2
ASSYSGEADGYT
>TRBV15|TRBJ2-7
ATSRDRGGGIFYEQY
>TRBV11-3|TRBJ2-7
ASSPGTGSHEQY
>TRBV7-2|TRBJ2-5
ASSIWEAGGTGETQY
>TRBV7-9|TRBJ2-7
ASSLILGSSYEQY
>TRBV2|TRBJ1-2
ASSGDSNYGYT
>TRBV6-1|TRBJ2-7
ASSEALRTVLSYEQY
>TRBV3-1/TRBV3-2|TRBJ1-5
ASSQGIDRRGAPQH
>TRBV2|TRBJ2-7
ASNLGQGLHEQY
>TRBV6-5|TRBJ2-5
ASSYSGGRETQY
>TRBV6-5|TRBJ1-2
ASAGQGAFYGYT
>TRBV12-5|TRBJ1-1
ASRRGTEAF
>TRBV7-2|TRBJ2-3
ASSLRSTGYLGTDTQY